The sequence of this TCR beta chain was determined in a study of blood T cell repertoires in COVID-19. Authors' methods: Reference gene primer amplification in the assay estimated nucleated cell counts. Sequenced by immunoSEQ multiplex PCR; TCRdb stores in-frame clones only, minus some. The D gene and trimming were derived from the DNA, and the V and J assignments and clone size from that table. The sample holds 160,000 or so clones, about nine tenths seen once. CDR3 length: 19 amino acids. J gave up 0 bases and V 4 bases, and 10 bases lay outside the gene matches. The germline V gene has CDR1 ENHRY and CDR2 SYGVKD.

The sequence was obtained from a woman between 45 and 60 years old with acute or convalescent COVID-19. The sequenced material came from peripheral blood. V gene TRBV10-3 combines with J gene TRBJ2-1, with 12 bases fitting TRBD2. CDR3 in DNA: TGTGCCATCAGTGGGGGGCCGCCGACTAGCGGGAGCTCCTACAATGAGCAGTTCTTC. Translated: CAISGGPPTSGSSYNEQFF.